These T cell receptor beta chains were read from a single sample in a study of spatial heterogeneity in lung cancer. One entry per CDR3 protein results from TCRdb running MiXCR on the 5' RACE reads. Seen here are fewer than 150,000 distinct CDR3 sequences, 9.5% to 14% observed once, and the top ten hold less than 25%. The specimen was PBMCs, collected at follow-up. The receptors were gathered from a female donor with early-stage non-small cell lung cancer. Each CDR3 is given with its conserved first and last residue. A D gene is named only where the DNA matches it firmly. Clone size, where shown, is once, few, many, or a class for clones that have expanded.

d_call | j_call | clone_size | v_call | cdr3_nt | cdr3_aa
- | TRBJ1-1 | many | TRBV20-1 | TGCAGTGCTAGTCGGGGGGCTGAAGCTTTCTTT | CSASRGAEAFF
TRBD2 | TRBJ2-2 | - | TRBV7-2 | TGTGCCAGCAGCCCCCCTAGCGGGTCCGGGGAGCTGTTTTTT | CASSPPSGSGELFF
TRBD1 | TRBJ1-6 | - | TRBV5-1 | TGCGCCAGCAGCTCGACCGCCGGGACAGGGTTTAATTCACCCCTCCACTTT | CASSSTAGTGFNSPLHF
TRBD2 | TRBJ2-1 | - | TRBV7-6 | TGTGCCAGCAGCTTAGTTGGTAGCGGGGACAATGAGCAGTTCTTC | CASSLVGSGDNEQFF
- | TRBJ2-1 | many | TRBV6-6 | TGTGCCAGCAAACTCGCGGTTGGTGGTGAGCAGTTCTTC | CASKLAVGGEQFF
TRBD1 | TRBJ2-3 | - | TRBV7-3 | TGTGCCAGCAGTCTCGGACAGGGGGCAGGGTATACGCAGTATTTT | CASSLGQGAGYTQYF
TRBD1 | TRBJ1-1 | many | TRBV28 | TGTGCCAGCAGGGGTCGGGACAGGGGGAGGACTGAAGCTTTCTTT | CASRGRDRGRTEAFF
- | TRBJ1-1 | few | TRBV7-2 | TGTGCCAGCAGCTTAGTAGCGGTAACCACAGAAGCTTTCTTT | CASSLVAVTTEAFF
- | TRBJ2-7 | few | TRBV2 | TGTGCCAGCAGTGAATTGAGCGAGCAGTACTTC | CASSELSEQYF
- | TRBJ1-2 | few | TRBV7-9 | TGTGCCAGCAGCTCAGGGGCCGGTACGGATGGCTACACCTTC | CASSSGAGTDGYTF
TRBD1 | TRBJ1-2 | - | TRBV7-2 | TGTGCCAGCAGCCAGACAGGGATCTATGGCTACACCTTC | CASSQTGIYGYTF
TRBD2 | TRBJ2-2 | - | TRBV12-3/TRBV12-4 | TGTGCCAGCAGTTTGGAGGGCGGGAGAACCGGGGAGCTGTTTTTT | CASSLEGGRTGELFF
- | TRBJ2-1 | - | TRBV3-1 | TGTGCCAGCAGCCTGGGGGCGGGGGTGGCCTACAATGAGCAGTTCTTC | CASSLGAGVAYNEQFF
TRBD2 | TRBJ2-3 | few | TRBV2 | TGTGCCAGCAGCTCGGGACTAGCGGGAGGGAGGCATACGCAGTATTTT | CASSSGLAGGRHTQYF
- | TRBJ1-1 | many | TRBV20-1 | TGCAGTGCTAGCGTACAAACGAACACTGAAGCTTTCTTT | CSASVQTNTEAFF
TRBD1 | TRBJ2-3 | many | TRBV29-1 | TGCAGCGCTGGCAGACAGGGGAGCACAGATACGCAGTATTTT | CSAGRQGSTDTQYF
- | TRBJ2-1 | few | TRBV7-2 | TGTGCCAGCAGCCCGGCGAGGGGCAAGCAGTTCTTC | CASSPARGKQFF
- | TRBJ2-7 | few | TRBV7-2 | TGTGCCAGCAGCCAACAACCCCCCTACGAGCAGTACTTC | CASSQQPPYEQYF
TRBD1 | TRBJ1-5 | - | TRBV18 | TGTGCCAGCTCAGAACAGGGGAACTCGCCTAATCGGCCCCAGCATTTT | CASSEQGNSPNRPQHF
- | TRBJ2-3 | few | TRBV24-1 | TGTGCCACCAGTGATTCAAGGACAGTCACAGATACGCAGTATTTT | CATSDSRTVTDTQYF
TRBD2 | TRBJ2-3 | many | TRBV28 | TGTGCCAGCGGGACTAGCGGGAGATCCTTCTATTTT | CASGTSGRSFYF
TRBD2 | TRBJ2-3 | - | TRBV7-2 | TGTGCCAGCAGCTCCCTAACTAGCGGGAGGTCGGATACGCAGTATTTT | CASSSLTSGRSDTQYF
TRBD2 | TRBJ2-1 | - | TRBV10-3 | TGTGCCATCAGTGGGCCAGCGGGAGAGGTCTACAATGAGCAGTTCTTC | CAISGPAGEVYNEQFF
- | TRBJ2-7 | - | TRBV6-5 | TGTGCCAGCAGTTACTCGAAGTCGGGGGCCATGGCCGAGCAGTACTTC | CASSYSKSGAMAEQYF
TRBD2 | TRBJ2-1 | - | TRBV7-7 | TGTGCTAGCGGACTAGCGGGAGAGGTCTACAATGAGCAGTTCTTC | CASGLAGEVYNEQFF
TRBD1 | TRBJ1-5 | - | TRBV5-6 | TGTGCCAGCAGCTTGACAGGGGTCCAAACACCCCAGCATTTT | CASSLTGVQTPQHF
- | TRBJ2-3 | - | TRBV24-1 | TGTGCCACCAGTCCGCGGGTTAGCACAGATACGCAGTATTTT | CATSPRVSTDTQYF
TRBD1 | TRBJ1-1 | - | TRBV6-2/TRBV6-3 | TGTGCCAGCAGACCAACGGGACAGGGGCAGAACACTGAAGCTTTCTTT | CASRPTGQGQNTEAFF
- | TRBJ1-1 | many | TRBV6-5 | TGTGCCAGCAAAAACGGGGGGGGCGAAGCTTTCTTT | CASKNGGGEAFF
- | TRBJ2-3 | - | TRBV2 | TGTGCCAGCAGTGAAAGTCGGGTTACAGATACGCAGTATTTT | CASSESRVTDTQYF
TRBD2 | TRBJ2-3 | few | TRBV27 | TGTGCCAGCAGGAATAGCGGGCCCACCTTATCGCAGTATTTT | CASRNSGPTLSQYF
TRBD1 | TRBJ1-3 | - | TRBV5-1 | TGCGCCAGCAGCTTGGCCGAGGGGGCGATTGGAAACACCATATATTTT | CASSLAEGAIGNTIYF
TRBD2 | TRBJ2-2 | - | TRBV28 | TGTGCCAGCATCGGACTAGCATACACCGGGGAGCTGTTTTTT | CASIGLAYTGELFF
- | TRBJ1-5 | - | TRBV21-1 | TGTGCCAGCCCCGAGTGTAGGGGCAATCAGCCCCAGCATTTT | CASPECRGNQPQHF
TRBD2 | TRBJ2-1 | medium-sized | TRBV7-2 | TGTGCCAGCAGCTTAAGCGTGGCGGCGGGAGGGACCTGGAATGAGCAGTTCTTC | CASSLSVAAGGTWNEQFF
TRBD2 | TRBJ2-1 | - | TRBV4-1 | TGCGCCAGCGCCTCAGTTTTAGCGGGAGTTAGATCCTACAATGAGCAGTTCTTC | CASASVLAGVRSYNEQFF
TRBD1 | TRBJ2-1 | few | TRBV5-4 | TGTGCCAGCAGCTCCGGACAGGGGGCGCGTGAGCAGTTCTTC | CASSSGQGAREQFF
- | TRBJ1-1 | - | TRBV18 | TGTGCCAGCTCACCTGGGTCTGAGCGGACTGAAGCTTTCTTT | CASSPGSERTEAFF
- | TRBJ1-5 | few | TRBV27 | TGTGCCAGCACCCCTGAAGGGCTTGAACAGCCCCAGCATTTT | CASTPEGLEQPQHF
TRBD1 | TRBJ1-2 | - | TRBV7-9 | TGTGCCAGCAGCTTATCCGGGCTCGACAGGGATGGAGGCTACACCTTC | CASSLSGLDRDGGYTF
TRBD1 | TRBJ2-5 | - | TRBV5-6 | TGTGCCAGCAGCCCACTGACAGGGGGCCAAGAGACCCAGTACTTC | CASSPLTGGQETQYF
- | TRBJ1-4 | few | TRBV21-1 | TGTGCCAGACCCACCGGTGCAACTAATGAAAAACTGTTTTTT | CARPTGATNEKLFF
- | TRBJ1-6 | - | TRBV24-1 | TGTGCCACCAGTGAAGGATTTTATTCACCCCTCCACTTT | CATSEGFYSPLHF
- | TRBJ1-1 | many | TRBV6-1 | TGTGCCAGCAGGGTCCACCCCGAAACTGAAGCTTTCTTT | CASRVHPETEAFF
TRBD2 | TRBJ2-3 | - | TRBV20-1 | TGCAGTGCTAGTTTGCGGGAGGGCCGTGGCACAGATACGCAGTATTTT | CSASLREGRGTDTQYF
- | TRBJ1-1 | few | TRBV30 | TGTGCCTGGAGTAAAGGGGAGAACACTGAAGCTTTCTTT | CAWSKGENTEAFF
- | TRBJ1-1 | few | TRBV20-1 | TGCAGTGCTAGAGCAGGGAGGACTGAAGCTTTCTTT | CSARAGRTEAFF
- | TRBJ2-1 | few | TRBV7-9 | TGTGCCAGCAGCTTTCTAACGGGACATTTTTCCAATGAGCAGTTCTTC | CASSFLTGHFSNEQFF
TRBD2 | TRBJ2-1 | - | TRBV18 | TGTGCCAGCTCACCAATGCGGGGGAACAATGAGCAGTTCTTC | CASSPMRGNNEQFF
- | TRBJ1-1 | - | TRBV19 | TGTGCCAGTAAATTCCAGAACACTGAAGCTTTCTTT | CASKFQNTEAFF
- | TRBJ2-2 | few | TRBV2 | TGTGCCAGCAGTGACTGGCTACCCTCGGGGGAGCTGTTTTTT | CASSDWLPSGELFF
- | TRBJ2-7 | - | TRBV5-1 | TGCGCCAGCAGCTTTGACAGCGCTACGGGGGAGCAGTACTTC | CASSFDSATGEQYF
TRBD2 | TRBJ2-7 | - | TRBV20-1 | TGCAGTGCTAATCCTGGGGCGGGAGTGGTCTACGAGCAGTACTTC | CSANPGAGVVYEQYF
- | TRBJ2-1 | few | TRBV28 | TGTGCCAGCAGGCGTCAACAGGGATTTGGGTCCTACAATGAGCAGTTCTTC | CASRRQQGFGSYNEQFF
TRBD1 | TRBJ1-1 | many | TRBV6-5 | TGTGCCAGCAGTTCGGGACAGGGAAAGACCACTGAAGCTTTCTTT | CASSSGQGKTTEAFF
TRBD1 | TRBJ2-1 | many | TRBV11-1 | TGTGCCAGCAGCACCGGACAGGGTAGTTACAATGAGCAGTTCTTC | CASSTGQGSYNEQFF
- | TRBJ2-3 | few | TRBV9 | TGTGCCAGCAGCCTCAACCAGATTACCACAGATACGCAGTATTTT | CASSLNQITTDTQYF
- | TRBJ1-2 | few | TRBV6-5 | TGTGCCAGCAGTCCCCAGGATAACTATGGCTACACCTTC | CASSPQDNYGYTF
- | TRBJ2-5 | - | TRBV7-2 | TGTGCCAGCAGCTTAGGACGTGGGAGCGAGACCCAGTACTTC | CASSLGRGSETQYF